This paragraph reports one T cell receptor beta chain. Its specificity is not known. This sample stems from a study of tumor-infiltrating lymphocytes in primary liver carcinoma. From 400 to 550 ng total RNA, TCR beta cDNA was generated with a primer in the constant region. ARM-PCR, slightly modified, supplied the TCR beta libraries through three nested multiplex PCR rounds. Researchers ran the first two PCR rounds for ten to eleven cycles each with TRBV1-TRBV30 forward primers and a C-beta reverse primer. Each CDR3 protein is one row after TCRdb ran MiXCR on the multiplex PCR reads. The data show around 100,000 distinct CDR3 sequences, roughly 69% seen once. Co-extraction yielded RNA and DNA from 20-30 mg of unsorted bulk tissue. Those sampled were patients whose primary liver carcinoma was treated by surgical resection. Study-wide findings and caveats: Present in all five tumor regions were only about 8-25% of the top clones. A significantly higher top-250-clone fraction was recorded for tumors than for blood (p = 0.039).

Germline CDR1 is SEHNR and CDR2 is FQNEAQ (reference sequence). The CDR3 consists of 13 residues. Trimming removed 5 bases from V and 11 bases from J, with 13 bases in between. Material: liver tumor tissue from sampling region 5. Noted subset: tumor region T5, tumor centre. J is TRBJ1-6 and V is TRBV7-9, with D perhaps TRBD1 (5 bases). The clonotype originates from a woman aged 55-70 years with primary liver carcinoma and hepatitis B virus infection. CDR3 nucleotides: TGTGCCAGCAGCGGGACTAGGGATCCACCCCTCCACTTT. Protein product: CASSGTRDPPLHF.